A selection of T cell receptor beta chains follows, all from one sample in a study of OX40 agonist ivuxolimab in advanced cancers. Sequencing used immunoSEQ multiplex PCR; TCRdb keeps in-frame clones, though not all of them. The data contain about 37,000 clones, about 78% of them singletons. The source was CD4+ or CD8+ T cells sorted from blood, collected in a trial of the OX40 agonist ivuxolimab. The receptors originated from an adult with an advanced solid tumor such as melanoma, head and neck, liver or kidney cancer. The CDR3 runs from the conserved cysteine through the conserved F or W. A D gene is named only where the DNA matches it firmly. Size values are once, few and many counts, or a class for expanded clones, and some rows have none.

v_gene,abundance,j_gene,d_gene,CDR3nt,CDR3aa
TRBV6-6,NA,TRBJ2-1,TRBD2,TGTGCCAGCAGCCCGACTAGCAATTACAATGAGCAGTTCTTC,CASSPTSNYNEQFF
TRBV30,few,TRBJ2-5,TRBD2,TGTGCCTCCGACGAGGGACTAGGCGAGACCCAGTACTTC,CASDEGLGETQYF
TRBV4-1,NA,TRBJ2-1,TRBD2,TGCGCCAGCAGCCCGAGACTAGCGGGGGGAAGCTCCTACAATGAGCAGTTCTTC,CASSPRLAGGSSYNEQFF
TRBV11-1,few,TRBJ2-3,NA,TGTGCCAGCAGCCCCGAGACAGATACGCAGTATTTT,CASSPETDTQYF
TRBV30,NA,TRBJ2-7,TRBD2,TGTGCCTGGTTACTAGCGGGGGAGTCCTACGAGCAGTACTTC,CAWLLAGESYEQYF
TRBV7-2,NA,TRBJ2-1,TRBD1,TGTGCCAGCAGCTCACCCCTGACCAGGGGGCTTATTGAGCAGTTCTTC,CASSSPLTRGLIEQFF
TRBV4-1,NA,TRBJ2-1,TRBD2,TGCGCCAGCAGCCAAGAGGCTAGCGGGAGCATTGAGCAGTTCTTC,CASSQEASGSIEQFF
TRBV4-3,NA,TRBJ2-2,TRBD2,TGCGCCAGCAGCGAAGGGGCGGGAGGCGGCACCGGGGAGCTGTTTTTT,CASSEGAGGGTGELFF
TRBV2,NA,TRBJ2-7,TRBD2,TGTGCCAGCAATGGGGTTCGCGGGAGGGCCATGTCCTACGAGCAGTACTTC,CASNGVRGRAMSYEQYF
TRBV30,NA,TRBJ2-7,NA,TGTGCCTGGACTACCCCAATGCGGCGGTCTTGGGGGGAGCAGTACTTC,CAWTTPMRRSWGEQYF
TRBV7-3,NA,TRBJ2-1,NA,TGTGCCAGCAGCCTACTGGGATCCAGGGTTGGCTTCTTC,CASSLLGSRVGFF
TRBV11-3,NA,TRBJ2-7,TRBD1,TGTGCCAGCAGCTTAAAGCGGGACAGGGGCAGCGAGCAGTACTTC,CASSLKRDRGSEQYF
TRBV19,NA,TRBJ2-7,TRBD2,TGTGCCAGTAGTCCCTCCCCTAGCGGGAGTGGTTACGAGCAGTACTTC,CASSPSPSGSGYEQYF
TRBV11-2,NA,TRBJ2-3,NA,TGTGCCAGCAGCTTAAGGGAGGAGCCGTATTTT,CASSLREEPYF
TRBV27,NA,TRBJ2-7,NA,TGTGCCAGCAGTTCCCGGGACGGATACGAGCAGTACTTC,CASSSRDGYEQYF
TRBV5-4,NA,TRBJ1-5,NA,TGTGCCAGCAGCTTGGGTGGGGGCCATAGCAATCAGCCCCAGCATTTT,CASSLGGGHSNQPQHF
TRBV5-1,NA,TRBJ2-7,NA,TGCGCCAGCCGTGGGGGGGACACCCTATACGAGCAGTACTTC,CASRGGDTLYEQYF
TRBV28,once,TRBJ1-4,TRBD1,TGTGCCAGCAGTCTAACAGGGGGGCGGATGAATGAAAAACTGTTTTTT,CASSLTGGRMNEKLFF
TRBV20-1,few,TRBJ2-7,NA,TGCAGTGCTCCAGGGAGCCACGAGCAGTACTTC,CSAPGSHEQYF
TRBV7-8,NA,TRBJ1-4,NA,TGTGCCAGCAGCTTCCCTCAGGGGAAGGCTAATGAAAAACTGTTTTTT,CASSFPQGKANEKLFF
TRBV6-1,NA,TRBJ2-7,TRBD1,TGTGCCAGCAGCGCCGGGACAGGAATCTACGAGCAGTACTTC,CASSAGTGIYEQYF
TRBV7-9,NA,TRBJ2-3,NA,TGTGCCAGCAGCTTACAACGGGGAAGCACAGATACGCAGTATTTT,CASSLQRGSTDTQYF
TRBV28,NA,TRBJ2-1,NA,TGTGCCAGCAGTAATAGGAAAAGATTAGGTGAGCAGTTCTTC,CASSNRKRLGEQFF
TRBV27,NA,TRBJ1-1,TRBD1,TGTGCCAGCAGTTCCAGACAGGGATCATCATCTGAAGCTTTCTTT,CASSSRQGSSSEAFF
TRBV6-4,NA,TRBJ1-1,NA,TGTGCCAGCAGTGACCGACAGGCTTTGAACACTGAAGCTTTCTTT,CASSDRQALNTEAFF
TRBV15,NA,TRBJ2-6,NA,TGTGCCACCAGAGGTCAGGGGCCCCAACTCTCTGGGGCCAACGTCCTGACTTTC,CATRGQGPQLSGANVLTF
TRBV28,few,TRBJ2-1,TRBD2,TGTGCCAGCAGCCCCAGGGGGGTCGGTGCGGGAGGGGGCAATGAGCAGTTCTTC,CASSPRGVGAGGGNEQFF
TRBV6-6,NA,TRBJ2-3,NA,TGTGCCAGCGAGGGGCCAGATACGCAGTATTTT,CASEGPDTQYF
TRBV28,NA,TRBJ2-7,NA,TGTGCCAGCAGTTTTGGTCAAAGCTCCTACGAGCAGTACTTC,CASSFGQSSYEQYF
TRBV19,NA,TRBJ2-1,TRBD1,TGTGCCACCCACAGAAGGGACAGTAGATACAATGAGCAGTTCTTC,CATHRRDSRYNEQFF
TRBV7-9,NA,TRBJ2-7,NA,TGTGCCAGCAGCTTTGGATGGTCTAACTCCTACGAGCAGTACTTC,CASSFGWSNSYEQYF
TRBV6-5,NA,TRBJ1-2,NA,TGTGCCAGCAGTTACTCGCCCGGGGACTATGGCTACACCTTC,CASSYSPGDYGYTF
TRBV6-5,NA,TRBJ2-1,TRBD1,TGTGCCAGCAGTTTGGGACAGCTCTACAATGAGCAGTTCTTC,CASSLGQLYNEQFF
TRBV18,NA,TRBJ2-7,NA,TGTGCCAGCTCACCCAGGGCGGAGACCTACGAGCAGTACTTC,CASSPRAETYEQYF
TRBV7-2,NA,TRBJ1-2,NA,TGTGCCAGCAGCTTAGATGAGGGTGCTTACTATGGCTACACCTTC,CASSLDEGAYYGYTF
TRBV5-1,NA,TRBJ2-7,NA,TGCGCCAGCAGCTTGGCGGGGACGGTCCCCTACGAGCAGTACTTC,CASSLAGTVPYEQYF
TRBV6-5,once,TRBJ1-1,TRBD1,TGTGCCAGCAGCCTCCGGACAGGGGGCTTCACTGAAGCTTTCTTT,CASSLRTGGFTEAFF
TRBV2,NA,TRBJ2-1,TRBD2,TGTGCCAGCGTACGACTAGCGGGGAACAATGAGCAGTTCTTC,CASVRLAGNNEQFF
TRBV29-1,NA,TRBJ2-7,NA,TGCAGCGTTGTAGGGGGGTTCTACGAGCAGTACTTC,CSVVGGFYEQYF
TRBV6-5,NA,TRBJ1-2,NA,TGTGCCAGCAGAACCGGGGCCTATAACCATGGCTACACCTTC,CASRTGAYNHGYTF
TRBV27,once,TRBJ1-1,NA,TGTGCCAGCAGTTTATCGGTCGGCGGGGGGGCTTTCTTT,CASSLSVGGGAFF
TRBV10-1,NA,TRBJ1-5,NA,TGCGCCATCGAAAGGGGGGACGGGGATCAGCCCCAGCATTTT,CAIERGDGDQPQHF